The 13 T cell receptor beta chains presented below share a single source sample, sequenced in a study. TCRdb passed the 5' RACE reads through MiXCR, listing each CDR3 protein once. This sample has about 50,000 distinct CDR3 sequences, with about a sixth found just once. The sequenced sample consisted of naive CD4+ T cells sorted from blood. Indicated subset: naive CD4+ T cells, CD4+CD45RA+CD25-. The receptors were gathered from a female donor with breast cancer.

Ten or more counts support this clonotype. The chain carries TRBV5-1 and TRBJ2-2; 11 bases line up with TRBD1. The CDR3 is 15 amino acids. Losses at the gene ends were 4 bases for V and 7 bases for J; bases not matched to a gene: 6. Per the germline V gene, CDR1 is SGHRS and CDR2 is YFSETQ. CDR3 protein: CASSPGQGAFGELFF. The CDR3 coding sequence is TGCGCCAGCAGCCCAGGACAGGGGGCGTTCGGGGAGCTGTTTTTT.

This clonotype has more than one count but fewer than ten. The chain couples TRBV6-1 to TRBJ1-5, with D possibly TRBD1 on 5 matching bases. Germline CDR1 and CDR2: MNHNS and SASEGT. This CDR3 region has 17 residues. With 7 bases removed from V and 1 base from J, the gap between germline ends came to 20 bases. CDR3 loop: CASTNSPGTASNQPQHF. As DNA, the CDR3 is TGTGCCAGCACCAATTCCCCCGGGACCGCCAGCAATCAGCCCCAGCATTTT.

This clonotype was picked up a small number of times. This rearrangement joins TRBV29-1 to TRBJ1-1, with D unresolved. Germline V gene data show CDR1 as SQVTM and CDR2 as ANQGSEA. Trimming stripped 4 bases from V and 4 bases from J, with 13 bases between. This CDR3 has 13 amino acids. The CDR3 spells CSVAWTEGTEAFF. The CDR3 DNA sequence: TGCAGCGTTGCATGGACGGAGGGCACTGAAGCTTTCTTT.

This clonotype was seen more than once but under ten times. V is TRBV4-2 and J is TRBJ2-7, with TRBD1 identical over 11 bases. J was trimmed by 4 bases and V by 4 bases; bases with no gene match: 3. Germline V lookup: CDR1 LGHNA, CDR2 YNFKEQ. The CDR3 extends over 14 amino acids. DNA of the CDR3: TGTGCCAGCAGCCCAGGGACAGGGGGATACGAGCAGTACTTC. It translates to CASSPGTGGYEQYF.

This clonotype was seen just once. The CDR3: CASSRTDLLSEQYF. As DNA, the CDR3 is TGTGCCAGCAGTCGGACAGACCTTTTGAGTGAGCAGTACTTC. The rearrangement uses TRBV27 and TRBJ2-7; D possibly corresponds to TRBD1 (6 bases). Looked up from germline, CDR1 is MNHEY and CDR2 is SMNVEV (reference sequence). Trimming pared 5 bases from V and 7 bases from J, leaving 18 bases between. The CDR3 is 14 residues long.

This clonotype was observed many times. The chain uses TRBV5-6 and TRBJ2-1; 8 nucleotides agree with TRBD2. Losses at the gene ends were 4 bases for V and 3 bases for J; bases not matched to a gene: 9. Looked up from germline, CDR1 is SGHDT and CDR2 is YYEEEE. This CDR3 has 16 amino acids. CDR3 residues: CASSPEAGAFYNEQFF. DNA of the CDR3: TGTGCCAGCAGCCCCGAAGCGGGAGCGTTCTACAATGAGCAGTTCTTC. Complete variable domain (other parts from reference TRBV5-6 and TRBJ2-1): DAGVTQSPTHLIKTRGQQVTLRCSPKSGHDTVSWYQQALGQGPQFIFQYYEEEERQRGNFPDRFSGHQFPNYSSELNVNALLLGDSALYLCASSPEAGAFYNEQFFGPGTRLTVL.

This sequence joins TRBV7-7 and TRBJ2-7; 8 bases agree with TRBD1. Germline loops: CDR1 SSHAT, CDR2 FNYEAQ (reference sequence). The CDR3 contains 14 residues. Trimming at V came to 6 bases and at J to 2 bases, leaving 6 bases not matched to a gene. The CDR3 loop is CASSPGQGPYEQYF. CDR3 nucleotides: TGTGCCAGCAGTCCAGGACAGGGCCCCTACGAGCAGTACTTC.

The rearrangement links TRBV12-3 or TRBV12-4 to TRBJ2-3, with 10 bases matching TRBD2. With 3 bases clipped from V and 2 bases from J, the junction kept 14 bases outside the gene matches. This CDR3 comprises 19 residues. Here the CDR3 DNA reads TGTGCCAGCAGTTTGGATGGAGTACGGACTAGCGGCTTCACAGATACGCAGTATTTT. Protein product: CASSLDGVRTSGFTDTQYF.

This clonotype was picked up a small number of times. Germline is not matched at one junction end, which may reflect a read error. The chain employs TRBV7-2 and TRBJ1-2, with TRBD1 matching over 7 bases. The germline CDR1 and CDR2 sequences are SGHTA and FQGNSA. This CDR3 has 15 amino acids. The CDR3 reads CARSFRDRTNYGYTF. The CDR3 region has the DNA TGTGCCCGCAGCTTCAGGGACAGAACTAACTATGGCTACACCTTC.

This clonotype was observed a few times. The V and J genes are TRBV7-2 and TRBJ2-5; weak D call: TRBD2 (8 bases). The CDR3 loop spans 15 amino acids. V lost 8 bases to trimming and J lost 2 bases, with 18 bases between them. Germline-derived CDR1 and CDR2 are SGHTA and FQGNSA. Here the CDR3 DNA reads TGTGCCAGCGGCCGGGGGGGGACAGCGCAAGAGACCCAGTACTTC. Its protein product is CASGRGGTAQETQYF.

Ten or more counts support this clonotype. The chain recombines TRBV7-3 with TRBJ2-7; a possible D gene is TRBD2 (5 bases). The CDR3 is 14 residues long. From germline, CDR1 is SGHTA and CDR2 FQGTGA. Trimming pared 1 base from V and 7 bases from J, leaving 14 bases between. The CDR3: CASSLNHAGAEQYF. CDR3 DNA sequence: TGTGCCAGCAGCTTAAATCATGCGGGTGCAGAGCAGTACTTC.

This clonotype was detected a few times. The rearrangement links TRBV5-1 to TRBJ2-7; D is undetermined. The CDR3 spans 13 residues. Trimming shortened V by 0 bases and J by 3 bases, and 7 bases separated the two germline ends. Germline assignment: CDR1 SGHRS and CDR2 YFSETQ. CDR3 coding DNA: TGCGCCAGCAGCTTGGAGTGGTTCTACGAGCAGTACTTC. This translates into CASSLEWFYEQYF.

This clonotype was observed a handful of times. The rearrangement joins TRBV6-2 or TRBV6-3 to TRBJ1-4, with D unclear. Trimming took off 4 bases at V and 6 bases at J, with 6 bases between the two ends. CDR1 MNHEY and CDR2 SVGEGT come from the germline V gene. The CDR3 is 12 residues long. The CDR3 coding sequence is TGTGCCAGCAGTTCGTTGGATGAAAAACTGTTTTTT. Amino acid sequence: CASSSLDEKLFF.